The source of this TCR beta chain is a study of Graves' ophthalmopathy and Graves' hyperthyroidism. V lost 1 base to trimming and J lost 0 bases, with 6 bases between them. The CDR3 extends over 14 amino acids. Germline V lookup: CDR1 LGHNA, CDR2 YSLEER. Moderate-to-severe activity, with CAS ≥3, NOSPECS ≥4 and duration under 3 months, characterized the donors with ophthalmopathy. Clinical symptoms, serum thyroxine, TRAb, thyroid ultrasound and orbital computed tomography were relied on for diagnosis. The TCR beta CDR3 regions underwent amplification from RNA transcripts. HTBI primers primed a first-round RT-PCR, and a second-round multiplex PCR followed. One entry per CDR3 protein results from TCRdb running MiXCR on the multiplex PCR reads. The data show under 400,000 distinct CDR3 sequences, roughly a sixth seen once. This clonotype has ten or more counts.

The sample taken for sequencing was peripheral blood. This clonotype was sampled from an adult man with Graves' ophthalmopathy. The chain joins TRBV4-3 to TRBJ1-1, with D possibly TRBD1 on 6 matching bases. CDR3 sequence reads: CASSQGTVNTEAFF. CDR3 coding DNA: TGCGCCAGCAGCCAAGGGACAGTGAACACTGAAGCTTTCTTT.